The 7 T cell receptor delta chains below were found in one sample sequenced in a study of gamma-delta T cells after stem cell transplantation. TCRdb ran CATT on the RT-PCR reads. The repertoire holds 1,500 to 1,900 delta-chain clones, with approximately 1.5% as singletons. The sequenced material came from gamma-delta T cells. Receptors were obtained from a human donor. It is not recorded whose cells these are; they may come from a transplant donor.

This clone came up many times. This likely stems from a read error, as it lies one base from a far larger clone. The chain joins TRDV1 to TRDJ1; 9 bases fit TRDD3. The V gene end was trimmed by 2 bases and the J gene end by 0 bases; junction bases not matched to a gene: 28. Germline CDR1 and CDR2: TSWWSYY and QGS. The CDR3 is made up of 24 amino acids. The CDR3 sequence is CALGERRSSRSFLTGGRYTDKLIF. The CDR3 DNA is TGTGCTCTTGGGGAAAGGCGTTCCTCACGGTCCTTCCTTACTGGGGGAAGGTACACCGATAAACTCATCTTT.

As concerns this clone: The translation of this DNA and the TCRdb protein of a much larger clone differ at residue 7, probably owing to a read error; the protein shown here is translated from the DNA. The CDR3: CALGEPLGDTKKLIF. The CDR3 nucleotides read TGTGCTCTTGGGGAACCACTGGGGGATACCAAGAAACTCATCTTT. The V gene is TRDV1, the J gene TRDJ1; 12 nucleotides match TRDD3. The CDR3 loop spans 15 amino acids. V shed 1 base and J 8 bases; nucleotides not matched to a gene: 5. The germline gives CDR1 TSWWSYY, CDR2 QGS.

This clone was counted only a few times. Since a far larger clone is one base different, this is likely a read error. V gene TRDV2 combines with J gene TRDJ1; 7 bases fit TRDD3. This CDR3 is built from 16 residues. Germline CDR1 and CDR2: GEAIGNYY and EKD. CDR3 nucleotide sequence: TGTGCCTGTGGCACCGGAGTGGGGGACCCCTTCGATAAACTCATCTTT. Its translation is CACGTGVGDPFDKLIF.

Worth noting for this clone: With only one base between it and a far larger clone, this is likely a read error. The sample holds other DNA sequences that translate to the same CDR3. The genes are TRDV2 and TRDJ3; TRDD3 agrees at 8 bases. CDR3 length equals 18 residues. Germline lookup yields CDR1 GEAIGNYY and CDR2 EKD. The CDR3 reads CACDSWGNDPWDTRQMFF. For the CDR3, the DNA is TGTGCCTGTGACAGCTGGGGGAACGACCCCTGGGACACTCGACAGATGTTTTTC.

To note about this clone: The protein TCRdb gives is from a much larger clone and does not agree with this DNA's translation at residue 16, likely a read error; the protein shown here comes from the DNA. The chain joins TRDV1 to TRDJ1; D is possibly TRDD3 (5 bases). CDR3 length: 19 residues. Germline V gene lookup returns CDR1 TSWWSYY and CDR2 QGS. The DNA of the CDR3 is TGTGCTCTTGGGGTCGGCCCTCTGAGGGATTTCTGTGTCACCGATGAACTCATCTTT. Translation: CALGVGPLRDFCVTDELIF.

Of note for this clone: TCRdb's protein for this DNA is that of a much larger clone and differs from the translation at residue 13, likely a read error; the protein shown is the DNA translation. CDR3 coding DNA: TGTGCCTGTGACACCGCCCCCACCACCGATAAACTCACCTTT. Its protein product is CACDTAPTTDKLTF. V usage is TRDV2 and J usage is TRDJ1, with D unclear. Germline values: CDR1 GEAIGNYY, CDR2 EKD. This CDR3 spans 14 amino acids.

Comments on this clone: TCRdb's entry gives the protein of a much larger clone, which mismatches this DNA's translation at residue 8, likely from a read error; the protein reported here is translated from the DNA. The chain employs TRDV2 and TRDJ1; no clear D. The CDR3 loop spans 14 amino acids. Germline V gene data show CDR1 as GEAIGNYY and CDR2 as EKD. The ends were cut back, 0 bases at V and 1 base at J, with 8 bases in the middle. The CDR3 region is CACDTAPATDKLIF. CDR3 nucleotide sequence: TGTGCCTGTGACACCGCCCCCGCCACCGATAAACTCATCTTT.